The source of this T cell receptor (beta chain) is a study of graft-versus-host responses after intestinal transplantation. Study context: Anti-thymocyte globulin served as induction for all recipients, who then took tacrolimus and steroids for 2 to 4 years.

The repertoire was sequenced with immunoSEQ multiplex PCR; TCRdb's copy has only in-frame clones and lacks some. The table records about 25,000 clones, roughly four fifths of them present only once. Trimming removed 2 bases from V and 0 bases from J, with 4 bases in between. CDR3 length: 13 residues. CDR1 is MNHEY and CDR2 is SVGAGI in the germline V gene. Of note for this clone: Its antigen is unknown.

This specimen was unstimulated CD8+ T cells sorted from spleen or lymph node cells, taken before transplant. This receptor was identified in a human donor who was the organ donor for an intestinal transplant. The chain is built from TRBV6-5 and TRBJ2-5; no firm D call. Here the CDR3 reads CASSYEYQETQYF. The CDR3 DNA reads as TGTGCCAGCAGTTACGAATACCAAGAGACCCAGTACTTC.